The T cell receptor beta chain under discussion was sequenced for a study of T-cell reconstitution after alpha-beta-depleted transplantation in children. Unique molecular identifiers featured in how the TCRbeta library was prepared. MiXCR, applied by TCRdb to the PCR reads, yields one record per CDR3 protein. Here the sample spans a few hundred thousand distinct CDR3 sequences, over 10% being singletons. This clonotype was observed a handful of times. Its antigen is not known. General study points: In patients about two months after transplant, alpha-beta T cells reportedly arose from several hundred expanded graft clones. T-cell counts and diversity at one year following transplant were attributed mainly to newly produced T cells. Surviving recipient cells, namely T cells and thymic progenitors, were the source of high day-60 TCRbeta diversity in some patients.

This CDR3 is 17 amino acids long. V lost 2 bases, J lost 4 bases, and 20 bases lay in between. Germline V gene sequence: CDR1 MDHEN, CDR2 SYDVKM. The sequence derives from a male patient younger than 18 who had a stem cell transplant for acute myeloid leukemia, so the T cells may come from the graft donor. J is TRBJ2-5 and V is TRBV28; D gene unclear. The source was PBMCs, mostly from graft donor cells, collected 360 days after TCRalphabeta/CD19-depleted stem cell transplant. For the CDR3, the DNA is TGTGCCAGCAGTTTAACGTTTATAAGGTCGAACCGAGAGACCCAGTACTTC. It is translated as CASSLTFIRSNRETQYF.